Listed below are T cell receptor beta chains from one sample, sequenced in a study of T cell repertoires in cytomegalovirus infection. TCRdb fed the reads into MiXCR, producing one record per CDR3 protein. The table lists more than 250,000 distinct CDR3 sequences, roughly an eighth of them singletons. Sequenced material: PBMCs. The source of these receptors is a human donor in good health (CMV status not recorded). Some clones in this sample may be carry-over from other donors' samples. Both conserved end residues are part of each CDR3. Each record gives: V gene, clone size, J gene, D gene, CDR3 protein, CDR3 DNA. A D gene is named only where the DNA matches it firmly. The size field is filled for only some rows; it gives once, few, many or a size class.

>TRBV6-8|many|TRBJ2-7|TRBD1
CASRLGQGTPEQYF
TGTGCCAGCAGACTTGGACAGGGTACCCCCGAGCAGTACTTC
>TRBV7-2|many|TRBJ2-1|-
CASSLSGFNEQFF
TGTGCCAGCAGCTTATCGGGTTTCAATGAGCAGTTCTTC
>TRBV4-1|many|TRBJ2-7|-
CASSPGPRYEQYF
TGCGCCAGCAGCCCCGGACCACGGTACGAGCAGTACTTC
>TRBV7-3|many|TRBJ2-1|TRBD1
CASSRDRGPLGSNEQFF
TGTGCCAGCAGCCGGGACAGGGGGCCACTGGGGAGCAATGAGCAGTTCTTC
>TRBV7-2|many|TRBJ1-5|-
CASSLEGTRLANQPQHF
TGTGCCAGCAGCTTAGAAGGGACCCGGCTGGCCAATCAGCCCCAGCATTTT
>TRBV10-3|few|TRBJ2-5|-
CAISVQGTGETQYF
TGTGCCATCAGTGTCCAGGGGACGGGCGAGACCCAGTACTTC
>TRBV12-3/TRBV12-4|many|TRBJ2-7|TRBD1
CASRRTGEGYEQYF
TGTGCCAGCAGGCGGACAGGGGAGGGCTACGAGCAGTACTTC
>TRBV28|many|TRBJ2-7|TRBD2
CARILEELPLAGGPLFYEQYF
TGTGCCAGAATACTTGAAGAGTTACCGTTAGCGGGAGGGCCTTTGTTCTACGAGCAGTACTTC
>TRBV19|few|TRBJ2-2|-
CASQPDSKTTGELFF
TGTGCCAGTCAGCCGGACAGCAAGACCACCGGGGAGCTGTTTTTT
>TRBV7-2|many|TRBJ2-7|-
CASSLAVQKEQYF
TGTGCCAGCAGCTTAGCGGTGCAGAAAGAGCAGTACTTC
>TRBV2|-|TRBJ2-7|TRBD1
CASILGAGGPYEQYF
TGTGCCAGCATCCTTGGGGCAGGGGGCCCCTACGAGCAGTACTTC
>TRBV6-1|-|TRBJ1-1|-
CASCRDQSTEAFF
TGTGCCAGCTGTAGGGACCAGAGCACTGAAGCTTTCTTT
>TRBV7-2|many|TRBJ2-5|-
CAINGERDQETQYF
TGTGCCATCAACGGGGAGCGCGACCAAGAGACCCAGTACTTC